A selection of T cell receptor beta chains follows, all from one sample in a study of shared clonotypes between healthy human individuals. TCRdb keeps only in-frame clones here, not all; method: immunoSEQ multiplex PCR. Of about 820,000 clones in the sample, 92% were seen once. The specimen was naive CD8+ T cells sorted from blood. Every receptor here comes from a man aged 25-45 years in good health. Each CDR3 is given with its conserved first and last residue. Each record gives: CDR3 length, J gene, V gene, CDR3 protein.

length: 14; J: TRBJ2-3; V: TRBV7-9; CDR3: CASSLVGSTDTQYF
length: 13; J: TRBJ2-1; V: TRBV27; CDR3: CASSLRGYNEQFF
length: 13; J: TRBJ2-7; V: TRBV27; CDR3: CASSFDSGYEQYF
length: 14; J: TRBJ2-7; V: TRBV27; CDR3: CASSTRQGSYEQYF
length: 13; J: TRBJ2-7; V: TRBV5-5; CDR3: CASSLDTPYEQYF
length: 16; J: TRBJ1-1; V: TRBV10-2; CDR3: CASSDSGTQMNTEAFF
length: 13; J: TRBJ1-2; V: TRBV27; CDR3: CASSLSKLYGYTF
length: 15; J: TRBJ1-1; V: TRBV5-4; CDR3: CASSLLQAPAPEAFF
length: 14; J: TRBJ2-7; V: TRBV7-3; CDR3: CASSLSQGSYEQYF
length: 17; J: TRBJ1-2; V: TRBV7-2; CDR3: CASSDPGTNPAGDGYTF
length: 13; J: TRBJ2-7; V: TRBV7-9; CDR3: CASSLARGNEQYF
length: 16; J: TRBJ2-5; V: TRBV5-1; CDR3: CASSAPDGTSQETQYF
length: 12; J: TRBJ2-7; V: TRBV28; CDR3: CASRKRLYEQYF
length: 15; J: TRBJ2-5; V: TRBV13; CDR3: CASGPSGSRRETQYF
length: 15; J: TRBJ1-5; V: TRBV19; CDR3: CASSPDDGGLQPQHF
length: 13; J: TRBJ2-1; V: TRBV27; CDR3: CASSPPQANEQFF
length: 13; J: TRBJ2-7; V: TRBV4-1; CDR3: CASSHQSTYEQYF
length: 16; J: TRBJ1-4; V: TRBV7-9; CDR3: CASSINRGLANEKLFF
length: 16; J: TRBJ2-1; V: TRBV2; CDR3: CASSEARGPIYNEQFF
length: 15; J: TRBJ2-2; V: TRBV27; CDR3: CASSSDWTNTGELFF
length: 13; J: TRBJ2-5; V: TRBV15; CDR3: CATSRDRRETQYF
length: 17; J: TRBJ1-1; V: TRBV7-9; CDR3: CASSPRTGALGLTEAFF
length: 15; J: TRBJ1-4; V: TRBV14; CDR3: CASSLSLATNEKLFF
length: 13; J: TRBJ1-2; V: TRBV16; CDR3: CASSPRTGDGYTF
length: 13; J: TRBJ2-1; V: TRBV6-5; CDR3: CASSYIGSSKSFF
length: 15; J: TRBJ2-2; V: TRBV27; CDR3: CASSLGGGGTGELFF
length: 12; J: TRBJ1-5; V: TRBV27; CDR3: CASGDGDQPQHF
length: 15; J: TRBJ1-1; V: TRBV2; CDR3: CASSEEQGAVTEAFF
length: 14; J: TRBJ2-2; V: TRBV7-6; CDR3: CASSLALNTGELFF
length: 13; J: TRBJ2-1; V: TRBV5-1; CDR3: CASSLEQINEQFF
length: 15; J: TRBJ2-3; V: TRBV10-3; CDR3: CAISDSSGFTDTQYF
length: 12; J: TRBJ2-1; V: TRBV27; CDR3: CASSPGYNEQFF
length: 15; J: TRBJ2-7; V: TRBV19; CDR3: CASSVLAGVSYEQYF
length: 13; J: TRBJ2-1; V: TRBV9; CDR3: CASEGERYNEQFF
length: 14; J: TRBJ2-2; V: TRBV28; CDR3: CASSPLANTGELFF